This is a list of T cell receptor beta chains from one sample in a study of molecular identifiers for immune sequencing clone quantification. TCRdb reprocessed the PCR reads with MiXCR, giving one entry per CDR3 protein. The table includes about half a million distinct CDR3 sequences, around 25% detected once. Material: naive CD8+ T cells from blood, with Jurkat cell RNA spiked in. Receptors were obtained from a human donor in good health. Some libraries in this study had Jurkat cell RNA spiked in. Each CDR3 is given with its conserved first and last residue. The order of the fields is clone size, V gene, J gene, D gene, CDR3 protein, CDR3 DNA. The D gene is left open where the match is weak. Some rows mark clone size as missing; the rest say once, few, many or name a class of expanded clone.

clone size: many; V gene: TRBV30; J gene: TRBJ2-1; D gene: TRBD2; CDR3 protein: CAWSSSGRSDEQFF; CDR3 DNA: TGTGCCTGGAGTTCTAGCGGGAGAAGCGATGAGCAGTTCTTC
clone size: few; V gene: TRBV10-3; J gene: TRBJ2-7; D gene: TRBD2; CDR3 protein: CAISELASSYEQYF; CDR3 DNA: TGTGCCATCAGTGAACTAGCGTCCTCCTACGAGCAGTACTTC
clone size: NA; V gene: TRBV5-1; J gene: TRBJ1-1; D gene: NA; CDR3 protein: CVSSLASRENTEAFF; CDR3 DNA: TGCGTCAGCAGCTTGGCCTCCAGGGAAAACACTGAAGCTTTCTTT
clone size: NA; V gene: TRBV29-1; J gene: TRBJ2-5; D gene: NA; CDR3 protein: CSVVARGQETQYF; CDR3 DNA: TGCAGCGTTGTAGCCAGGGGCCAAGAGACCCAGTACTTC
clone size: few; V gene: TRBV27; J gene: TRBJ2-7; D gene: NA; CDR3 protein: CASSVRVPSYEQYF; CDR3 DNA: TGTGCCAGCAGCGTGAGGGTACCCTCCTACGAGCAGTACTTC
clone size: few; V gene: TRBV25-1; J gene: TRBJ1-1; D gene: NA; CDR3 protein: CASSAMNTDAFF; CDR3 DNA: TGTGCCAGCAGTGCGATGAACACTGATGCTTTCTTT
clone size: NA; V gene: TRBV30; J gene: TRBJ2-7; D gene: NA; CDR3 protein: CAWSVAGPYEQYF; CDR3 DNA: TGTGCCTGGAGTGTAGCCGGCCCCTACGAGCAGTACTTC
clone size: many; V gene: TRBV7-2; J gene: TRBJ2-7; D gene: TRBD2; CDR3 protein: CASSFGLAAYEQYF; CDR3 DNA: TGTGCCAGCAGCTTCGGACTAGCGGCCTACGAGCAGTACTTC
clone size: NA; V gene: TRBV12-3/TRBV12-4; J gene: TRBJ1-5; D gene: NA; CDR3 protein: CASSFKLHRQPQHF; CDR3 DNA: TGTGCCAGCAGCTTCAAATTACATCGACAGCCCCAGCATTTT
clone size: NA; V gene: TRBV6-5; J gene: TRBJ2-5; D gene: NA; CDR3 protein: CASSYSPDTSRAQYF; CDR3 DNA: TGTGCCAGCAGTTACTCTCCGGACACAAGCCGGGCCCAGTACTTC
clone size: NA; V gene: TRBV7-9; J gene: TRBJ2-1; D gene: NA; CDR3 protein: CASSVVPYNEQFF; CDR3 DNA: TGTGCCAGTAGTGTCGTACCCTACAATGAGCAGTTCTTC
clone size: NA; V gene: TRBV28; J gene: TRBJ1-1; D gene: TRBD1; CDR3 protein: CASSLETGGLENTEAFF; CDR3 DNA: TGTGCCAGCAGTTTAGAGACAGGGGGCTTGGAGAACACTGAAGCTTTCTTT
clone size: few; V gene: TRBV27; J gene: TRBJ2-5; D gene: NA; CDR3 protein: CASSLYSRETQYF; CDR3 DNA: TGTGCCAGCAGTTTATATTCCCGAGAGACCCAGTACTTC
clone size: few; V gene: TRBV19; J gene: TRBJ2-7; D gene: NA; CDR3 protein: CASSRPDRTYEQYF; CDR3 DNA: TGTGCCAGTAGTCGCCCCGACAGGACCTACGAGCAGTACTTC
clone size: many; V gene: TRBV7-6; J gene: TRBJ2-7; D gene: NA; CDR3 protein: CASSLDSSSYEQYF; CDR3 DNA: TGTGCCAGCAGCTTAGACAGCAGCTCCTACGAGCAGTACTTC
clone size: few; V gene: TRBV19; J gene: TRBJ1-4; D gene: NA; CDR3 protein: CASSPDIATNEKLFF; CDR3 DNA: TGTGCCAGTAGTCCGGACATTGCAACTAATGAAAAACTGTTTTTT
clone size: few; V gene: TRBV27; J gene: TRBJ2-7; D gene: TRBD1; CDR3 protein: CASSLGDSSYYEQYF; CDR3 DNA: TGTGCCAGCAGTTTGGGGGACAGCAGTTACTACGAGCAGTACTTC
clone size: few; V gene: TRBV15; J gene: TRBJ2-7; D gene: TRBD1; CDR3 protein: CATSSGQGAYEQYF; CDR3 DNA: TGTGCCACCAGCAGCGGACAGGGGGCCTACGAGCAGTACTTC
clone size: few; V gene: TRBV15; J gene: TRBJ2-5; D gene: NA; CDR3 protein: CATSSPNAGLETQYF; CDR3 DNA: TGTGCCACCAGCAGCCCCAACGCAGGGTTGGAGACCCAGTACTTC
clone size: few; V gene: TRBV3-1; J gene: TRBJ2-7; D gene: NA; CDR3 protein: CASSKTGLVPEQYF; CDR3 DNA: TGTGCCAGCAGCAAAACAGGGCTAGTCCCCGAGCAGTACTTC
clone size: NA; V gene: TRBV4-3; J gene: TRBJ2-7; D gene: NA; CDR3 protein: CASSQVHSASYEQYF; CDR3 DNA: TGCGCCAGCAGCCAAGTCCATTCGGCCTCCTACGAGCAGTACTTC
clone size: many; V gene: TRBV6-2/TRBV6-3; J gene: TRBJ1-5; D gene: NA; CDR3 protein: CASTSVNSNQPQHF; CDR3 DNA: TGTGCCAGCACATCAGTGAATAGCAATCAGCCCCAGCATTTT
clone size: many; V gene: TRBV12-3/TRBV12-4; J gene: TRBJ1-1; D gene: TRBD1; CDR3 protein: CASSPGQGNTEAFF; CDR3 DNA: TGTGCCAGCAGTCCCGGACAGGGTAACACTGAAGCTTTCTTT
clone size: few; V gene: TRBV6-1; J gene: TRBJ2-3; D gene: TRBD2; CDR3 protein: CASSAEGLAGYTDTQYF; CDR3 DNA: TGTGCCAGCAGTGCAGAGGGACTAGCGGGATACACAGATACGCAGTATTTT
clone size: many; V gene: TRBV16; J gene: TRBJ2-7; D gene: NA; CDR3 protein: CASSQAHEQYF; CDR3 DNA: TGTGCCAGCAGCCAGGCTCACGAGCAGTACTTC
clone size: NA; V gene: TRBV24-1; J gene: TRBJ2-1; D gene: NA; CDR3 protein: CATSDFNGSGEQFF; CDR3 DNA: TGTGCCACCAGTGATTTTAACGGGTCCGGTGAGCAGTTCTTC
clone size: few; V gene: TRBV7-9; J gene: TRBJ2-5; D gene: NA; CDR3 protein: CASSFSGLGGETQYF; CDR3 DNA: TGTGCCAGCAGCTTTTCTGGACTTGGGGGAGAGACCCAGTACTTC
clone size: many; V gene: TRBV6-5; J gene: TRBJ2-7; D gene: TRBD2; CDR3 protein: CASSWGTSGTYEQYF; CDR3 DNA: TGTGCCAGCAGTTGGGGGACTAGCGGTACCTACGAGCAGTACTTC
clone size: many; V gene: TRBV29-1; J gene: TRBJ2-3; D gene: NA; CDR3 protein: CSVDVPPYTPPDTQYF; CDR3 DNA: TGCAGCGTTGATGTCCCGCCTTACACCCCCCCAGATACGCAGTATTTT
clone size: many; V gene: TRBV27; J gene: TRBJ1-1; D gene: TRBD1; CDR3 protein: CASSPGTGNTEAFF; CDR3 DNA: TGTGCCAGCAGTCCCGGGACAGGGAACACTGAAGCTTTCTTT
clone size: NA; V gene: TRBV11-2; J gene: TRBJ2-3; D gene: TRBD2; CDR3 protein: CASGLRSGGSTDTQYF; CDR3 DNA: TGTGCCAGCGGCTTAAGAAGCGGGGGTAGCACAGATACGCAGTATTTT
clone size: few; V gene: TRBV10-3; J gene: TRBJ2-7; D gene: NA; CDR3 protein: CAISEVQSSYEQYF; CDR3 DNA: TGTGCCATCAGTGAGGTGCAGAGCTCCTACGAGCAGTACTTC
clone size: NA; V gene: TRBV7-6; J gene: TRBJ2-7; D gene: TRBD2; CDR3 protein: CASSLVLAGGPRHEQYF; CDR3 DNA: TGTGCCAGCAGCTTAGTCCTAGCGGGAGGGCCAAGGCACGAGCAGTACTTC
clone size: few; V gene: TRBV4-1; J gene: TRBJ2-5; D gene: NA; CDR3 protein: CASSQGTATEETQYF; CDR3 DNA: TGCGCCAGCAGCCAAGGGACAGCGACAGAAGAGACCCAGTACTTC
clone size: few; V gene: TRBV6-1; J gene: TRBJ1-1; D gene: NA; CDR3 protein: CASTPGSHGEAFF; CDR3 DNA: TGTGCCAGCACCCCGGGAAGCCATGGTGAAGCTTTCTTT
clone size: many; V gene: TRBV4-1; J gene: TRBJ2-7; D gene: TRBD2; CDR3 protein: CASSPGSAGEYEQYF; CDR3 DNA: TGCGCCAGCAGCCCCGGCTCAGCGGGGGAGTACGAGCAGTACTTC
clone size: NA; V gene: TRBV5-6; J gene: TRBJ2-7; D gene: TRBD2; CDR3 protein: CASSLREASYEQYF; CDR3 DNA: TGTGCCAGCAGCTTGCGGGAGGCCTCCTACGAGCAGTACTTC
clone size: many; V gene: TRBV5-4; J gene: TRBJ1-1; D gene: TRBD1; CDR3 protein: CASSYGTGGQMGAFF; CDR3 DNA: TGTGCCAGCAGCTATGGGACAGGGGGCCAGATGGGAGCTTTCTTT
clone size: few; V gene: TRBV3-1; J gene: TRBJ1-1; D gene: TRBD1; CDR3 protein: CASSQHLGTVALMNTEAFF; CDR3 DNA: TGTGCCAGCAGCCAACACCTAGGGACAGTAGCCTTAATGAACACTGAAGCTTTCTTT
clone size: few; V gene: TRBV28; J gene: TRBJ2-7; D gene: TRBD2; CDR3 protein: CASSPTILRLAGGYEQYF; CDR3 DNA: TGTGCCAGCAGTCCCACCATCCTGAGACTAGCGGGAGGCTACGAGCAGTACTTC
clone size: many; V gene: TRBV3-1; J gene: TRBJ2-3; D gene: NA; CDR3 protein: CASGETPDYTDTQYF; CDR3 DNA: TGTGCCAGCGGGGAGACTCCTGACTATACAGATACGCAGTATTTT
clone size: few; V gene: TRBV7-9; J gene: TRBJ2-5; D gene: NA; CDR3 protein: CASSPMIAGSQETQYF; CDR3 DNA: TGTGCCAGCAGCCCCATGATTGCGGGAAGCCAAGAGACCCAGTACTTC
clone size: few; V gene: TRBV7-9; J gene: TRBJ2-1; D gene: TRBD2; CDR3 protein: CASRAGTSGNEQFF; CDR3 DNA: TGTGCCAGCAGAGCCGGGACTAGTGGGAATGAGCAGTTCTTC
clone size: NA; V gene: TRBV5-4; J gene: TRBJ2-2; D gene: TRBD1; CDR3 protein: CASSLINWDRGITGELFF; CDR3 DNA: TGTGCCAGCAGCCTAATAAACTGGGACAGGGGCATCACCGGGGAGCTGTTTTTT
clone size: NA; V gene: TRBV20-1; J gene: TRBJ1-4; D gene: TRBD1; CDR3 protein: CSAGDRDEKLLF; CDR3 DNA: TGCAGTGCTGGGGACAGGGATGAAAAACTGTTATTT
clone size: NA; V gene: TRBV7-9; J gene: TRBJ2-7; D gene: TRBD1; CDR3 protein: CASSLPEGDRSYEQYF; CDR3 DNA: TGTGCCAGCAGCTTACCAGAGGGGGACAGATCCTACGAGCAGTACTTC
clone size: few; V gene: TRBV12-3/TRBV12-4; J gene: TRBJ2-3; D gene: NA; CDR3 protein: CASSLSGIGVYADTQYF; CDR3 DNA: TGTGCCAGCAGTTTATCGGGGATCGGTGTATACGCAGATACGCAGTATTTT
clone size: NA; V gene: TRBV7-6; J gene: TRBJ2-5; D gene: NA; CDR3 protein: CASSPNLDAVVETQYF; CDR3 DNA: TGTGCCAGCAGCCCTAATTTGGACGCGGTAGTGGAGACCCAGTACTTC
clone size: NA; V gene: TRBV5-6; J gene: TRBJ1-1; D gene: NA; CDR3 protein: CASSLARGATEAFF; CDR3 DNA: TGTGCCAGCAGTCTGGCGCGGGGAGCCACTGAAGCTTTCTTT
clone size: NA; V gene: TRBV12-3/TRBV12-4; J gene: TRBJ1-5; D gene: NA; CDR3 protein: CASSAVEGDQPQHF; CDR3 DNA: TGTGCCAGCAGTGCCGTGGAGGGTGACCAGCCCCAGCATTTT
clone size: many; V gene: TRBV29-1; J gene: TRBJ2-2; D gene: NA; CDR3 protein: CSVEGGLTGELFF; CDR3 DNA: TGCAGCGTTGAGGGTGGACTCACCGGGGAGCTGTTTTTT